Listed below are T cell receptor beta chains from one sample, sequenced in a study of blood T cell repertoires in COVID-19. Assay: immunoSEQ multiplex PCR; the TCRdb copy retains only in-frame clones and omits some. This repertoire shows tens of thousands of clones, 87% found once; its top ten account for roughly 3.6%. The sequencing input was peripheral blood. All receptors come from a man in his forties with COVID-19, enrolled during active disease. Both conserved end residues are part of each CDR3. D genes are given only for firm matches. Not all rows give a size; the values are once, few, many and, for expanded clones, a class.

CDR3aa	CDR3nt	d_gene	j_gene	v_gene	abundance
CASSVFPQGDEKLFF	TGTGCCAGCAGCGTGTTTCCCCAGGGGGATGAAAAACTGTTTTTT	TRBD1	TRBJ1-4	TRBV6-5	.
CAWSRSRYGYTF	TGTGCCTGGAGTCGTTCGCGGTACGGCTACACCTTC	.	TRBJ1-2	TRBV30	.
CASSYSVASGYTF	TGTGCCAGCAGTTATTCCGTGGCCTCTGGCTACACCTTC	.	TRBJ1-2	TRBV6-6	.
CASSQAGEHQPQHF	TGTGCCAGCAGCCAGGCAGGGGAACATCAGCCCCAGCATTTT	.	TRBJ1-5	TRBV3-1/TRBV3-2	.
CASSPDSGRAFDEQFF	TGTGCCAGCAGCCCCGATAGCGGGAGGGCCTTCGATGAGCAGTTCTTC	TRBD2	TRBJ2-1	TRBV7-6	.
CASSWGGGGNNEKLFF	TGTGCCAGCAGCTGGGGGGGAGGAGGAAATAATGAAAAACTGTTTTTT	.	TRBJ1-4	TRBV7-8	.
CASSPWTSGDYEQYF	TGTGCCAGCAGCCCCTGGACTAGCGGAGACTACGAGCAGTACTTC	TRBD2	TRBJ2-7	TRBV5-5	.
CASSKSPQGDYGYTF	TGTGCCAGCTCAAAAAGCCCCCAGGGTGACTATGGCTACACCTTC	.	TRBJ1-2	TRBV18	.
CSVTSGGLDTQYF	TGCAGCGTTACTAGCGGGGGTTTAGATACGCAGTATTTT	TRBD2	TRBJ2-3	TRBV29-1	.
CASSVPGLAGGRGANEQFF	TGTGCCAGCAGTGTCCCGGGACTAGCGGGAGGGCGCGGGGCGAATGAGCAGTTCTTC	TRBD2	TRBJ2-1	TRBV2	.
CASSLHSGTYEQYF	TGTGCCAGCAGCTTACACAGCGGAACCTACGAGCAGTACTTC	.	TRBJ2-7	TRBV7-2	.
CASRTGTNGYTF	TGTGCCAGCAGGACCGGGACAAATGGCTACACCTTC	.	TRBJ1-2	TRBV27	.
CASSPWTGGEHYTF	TGTGCCAGCAGTCCTTGGACAGGTGGGGAGCACTACACCTTC	TRBD1	TRBJ1-2	TRBV27	.
CASSFTGETNEKLFF	TGCGCCAGCAGCTTCACAGGGGAAACTAATGAAAAACTGTTTTTT	TRBD1	TRBJ1-4	TRBV4-1	.
CASSLGANTEAFF	TGTGCCAGCAGTCTGGGCGCGAACACTGAAGCTTTCTTT	.	TRBJ1-1	TRBV6-5	.
CASSPQGPAGYEQYF	TGTGCCAGCAGCCCCCAGGGTCCTGCGGGGTACGAGCAGTACTTC	.	TRBJ2-7	TRBV5-4	.
CASSIGTEQYF	TGTGCCAGTAGTATAGGGACAGAGCAGTACTTC	.	TRBJ2-7	TRBV19	.
CASSILSGTSGSNEQFF	TGTGCCAGCAGCATACTTTCCGGGACTAGCGGGAGTAATGAGCAGTTCTTC	TRBD2	TRBJ2-1	TRBV5-4	.
CATRPGIRYNEQFF	TGTGCCACCCGGCCGGGTATCCGCTACAATGAGCAGTTCTTC	.	TRBJ2-1	TRBV19	few
CASSDFDSMTNYGYTF	TGTGCCAGCAGTGATTTTGACAGCATGACCAACTATGGCTACACCTTC	.	TRBJ1-2	TRBV25-1	.
CASGDRRSQPQHF	TGTGCCAGTGGAGACAGGAGGAGTCAGCCCCAGCATTTT	.	TRBJ1-5	TRBV19	.
CASSQGTRDEQYF	TGTGCCAGCAGCCAAGGGACGAGGGACGAGCAGTACTTC	.	TRBJ2-7	TRBV3-1/TRBV3-2	.
CASSQTGLNTEAFF	TGTGCCAGCAGCCAGACAGGGCTGAACACTGAAGCTTTCTTT	TRBD1	TRBJ1-1	TRBV3-1/TRBV3-2	.